One sample yielded the 7 T cell receptor beta chains listed below, sequenced in a study of T cells after posttransplantation cyclophosphamide. Clones were sequenced by immunoSEQ multiplex PCR, and TCRdb holds only the in-frame ones, with some missing. The sample shows approximately 45,000 clones, around 91% of them seen only once. Input material: PBMCs. The receptors were sampled from a woman aged 45-65 years in good health and a related stem cell transplant donor.

Of note for this clone: The junction and the germline gene differ at one end; a read error may be behind it. The CDR3 spells CASSSRGGHTF. CDR3 DNA: TGTGCCAGCAGCTCCCGAGGTGGCCACACCTTC. V gene TRBV7-9 combines with J gene TRBJ1-2; D not resolved. Germline CDR1 is SEHNR and CDR2 is FQNEAQ (reference sequence). The CDR3 is 11 amino acids.

V usage is TRBV27 and J usage is TRBJ2-3; 7 nucleotides line up with TRBD1. Germline V gene sequence: CDR1 MNHEY, CDR2 SMNVEV (reference sequence). V shed 5 bases, J shed 1 base, and the junction held 3 bases outside the gene matches. The CDR3 has 14 residues. The chain's CDR3 is CASSQGGRTDTQYF. The CDR3, as DNA: TGTGCCAGCAGTCAAGGGGGCCGCACAGATACGCAGTATTTT.

The rearrangement uses TRBV5-4 and TRBJ2-1; 8 bases align to TRBD2. The CDR3 has 14 amino acids. Germline V gives CDR1 SGHNT, CDR2 YYREEE (reference sequence). Trimming removed 4 bases from V and 5 bases from J; junction bases left unmatched: 5. The CDR3 region has the DNA TGTGCCAGCAGCCGGACTAGCCAAAACAATGAGCAGTTCTTC. Amino acid sequence: CASSRTSQNNEQFF.

The gene calls are TRBV4-1 and TRBJ1-2, with a possible D match to TRBD1 (5 bases). V shed 0 bases and J shed 4 bases, with 18 bases lying between them. Germline values: CDR1 MGHRA, CDR2 YSYEKL. The CDR3 is 17 residues long. The CDR3 reads CASSQDPPGLLSYGYTF. CDR3 sequence (DNA): TGCGCCAGCAGCCAAGATCCCCCGGGACTCTTGAGCTATGGCTACACCTTC.

V is TRBV6-6 and J is TRBJ1-5; D unclear. V was cut by 0 bases and J by 5 bases, with 8 bases left in between. This CDR3 has 14 residues. Per the germline V gene, CDR1 is MNHNY and CDR2 is SVGAGI (reference sequence). The CDR3 nucleotides are TGTGCCAGCAGTTACTCGTTTGGCCATCAGCCCCAGCATTTT. It translates to CASSYSFGHQPQHF.

The rearrangement links TRBV19 to TRBJ1-1; D is possibly TRBD1 (6 bases). The CDR3 runs to 14 residues. CDR1 LNHDA and CDR2 SQIVND come from the germline V gene (reference sequence). The V and J ends lost 3 bases and 3 bases respectively, with 11 bases between them. The CDR3 reads CASSIARGYTEAFF. The CDR3 region has the DNA TGTGCCAGTAGTATTGCCAGGGGTTACACTGAAGCTTTCTTT.

The chain has TRBV6-1 and TRBJ1-4; the match to TRBD1 covers 7 bases. CDR3 length: 14 amino acids. Germline lookup yields CDR1 MNHNS and CDR2 SASEGT. Trimming took 0 bases from V and 8 from J; bases not matched to a gene: 3. CDR3 protein: CASSEAGTVEKLFF. In nucleotides, the CDR3 is TGTGCCAGCAGTGAAGCCGGGACAGTCGAAAAACTGTTTTTT.